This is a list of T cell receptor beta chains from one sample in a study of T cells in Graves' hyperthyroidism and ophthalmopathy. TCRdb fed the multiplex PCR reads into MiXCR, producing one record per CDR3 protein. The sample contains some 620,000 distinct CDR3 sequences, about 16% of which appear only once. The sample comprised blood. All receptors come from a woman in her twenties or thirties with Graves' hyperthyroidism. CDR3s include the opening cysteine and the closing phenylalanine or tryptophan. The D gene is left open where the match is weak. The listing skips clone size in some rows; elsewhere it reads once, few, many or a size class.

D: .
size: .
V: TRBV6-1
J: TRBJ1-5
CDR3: CASSRDRRNQPQHF
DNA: TGTGCCAGCAGCAGAGACCGACGCAATCAGCCCCAGCATTTT

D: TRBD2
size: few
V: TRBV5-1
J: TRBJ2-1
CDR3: CASSPLGGLADNEQFF
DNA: TGCGCCAGCAGCCCCCTGGGCGGACTAGCGGACAATGAGCAGTTCTTC

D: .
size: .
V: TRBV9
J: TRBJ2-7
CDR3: CASSVVGRGEWGTYEQYF
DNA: TGTGCCAGCAGCGTAGTTGGCAGGGGTGAATGGGGAACCTACGAGCAGTACTTC

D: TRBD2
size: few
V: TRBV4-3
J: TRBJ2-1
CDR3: CASSQEGLAGVLGEQFF
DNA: TGCGCCAGCAGCCAAGAGGGACTAGCGGGAGTTTTAGGGGAGCAGTTCTTC

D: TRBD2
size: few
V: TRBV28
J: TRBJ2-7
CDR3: CASSLSGIPYEQYF
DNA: TGTGCCAGCAGCCTTAGCGGGATTCCCTACGAGCAGTACTTC

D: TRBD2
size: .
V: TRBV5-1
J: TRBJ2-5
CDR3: CASSRLALQEAQYF
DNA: TGCGCCAGCAGCAGACTAGCGCTCCAAGAGGCCCAGTACTTC

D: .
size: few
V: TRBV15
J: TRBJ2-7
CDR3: CATSIPSRSKHEQYF
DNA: TGTGCCACCAGCATCCCCTCACGGAGTAAGCACGAGCAGTACTTC

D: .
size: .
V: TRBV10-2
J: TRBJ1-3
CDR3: CASAISMGGAGPGNTIYF
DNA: TGCGCCAGCGCCATCAGTATGGGGGGCGCCGGGCCAGGAAACACCATATATTTT

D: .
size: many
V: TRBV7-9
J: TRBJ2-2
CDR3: CASSLGITGQKDGELFF
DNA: TGTGCCAGCAGCTTAGGAATCACAGGGCAAAAGGACGGGGAGCTGTTTTTT

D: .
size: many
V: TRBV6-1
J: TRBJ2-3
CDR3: CASGETGLSTDTQYF
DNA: TGTGCCAGCGGGGAAACGGGACTCAGCACAGATACGCAGTATTTT

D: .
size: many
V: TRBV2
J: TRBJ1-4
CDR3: CASNRRGEGEKLFF
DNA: TGTGCCAGCAACCGCAGGGGCGAAGGGGAAAAACTGTTTTTT

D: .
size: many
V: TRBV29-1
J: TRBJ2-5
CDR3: CSVGGGSGETQYF
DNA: TGCAGCGTTGGCGGGGGCTCAGGGGAGACCCAGTACTTC

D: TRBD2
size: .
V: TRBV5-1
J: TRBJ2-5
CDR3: CASSTVRGGAETQYF
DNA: TGCGCCAGCAGCACTGTGAGGGGAGGGGCAGAGACCCAGTACTTC

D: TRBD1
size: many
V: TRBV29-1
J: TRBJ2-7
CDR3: CSATGGGTDEQYF
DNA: TGCAGCGCGACAGGGGGCGGGACGGACGAGCAGTACTTC

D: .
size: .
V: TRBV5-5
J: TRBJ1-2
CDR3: CASSLVGPSYGYTF
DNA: TGTGCCAGCAGCTTGGTGGGGCCATCCTATGGCTACACCTTC

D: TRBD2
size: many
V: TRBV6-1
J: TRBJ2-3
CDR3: CASSPPAGASDTQYF
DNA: TGTGCCAGCAGTCCTCCTGCGGGAGCGTCAGATACGCAGTATTTT

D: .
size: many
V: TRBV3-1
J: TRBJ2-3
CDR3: CASSQDGQGTQYF
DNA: TGTGCCAGCAGCCAAGATGGGCAAGGTACGCAGTATTTT

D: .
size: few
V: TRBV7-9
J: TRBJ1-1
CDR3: CASSWLRVENTEAFF
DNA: TGTGCCAGCAGTTGGTTAAGGGTCGAGAACACTGAAGCTTTCTTT

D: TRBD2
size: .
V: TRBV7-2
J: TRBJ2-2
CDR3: CASSRRAKRAGVAGELFF
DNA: TGTGCCAGCAGCCGGAGGGCCAAGAGAGCGGGAGTTGCCGGGGAGCTGTTTTTT

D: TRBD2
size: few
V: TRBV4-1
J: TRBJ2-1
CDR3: CASSLILAGHNEQFF
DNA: TGCGCCAGCAGCCTTATACTAGCGGGACACAATGAGCAGTTCTTC

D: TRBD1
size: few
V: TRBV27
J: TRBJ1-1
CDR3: CAIGGGNTEAFF
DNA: TGTGCCATAGGGGGCGGGAACACTGAAGCTTTCTTT

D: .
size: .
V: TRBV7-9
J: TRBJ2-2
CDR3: CASSLSLRGLNSNTGELFF
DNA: TGTGCCAGCAGCTTAAGTCTGCGGGGACTCAACTCGAACACCGGGGAGCTGTTTTTT